This TCR beta chain was sequenced for a study of persistence of HIV-infected CD4 T cells. Notes on the study in general: Rare CMV-responding cells carrying HIV-1 proviruses were not analyzed separately for TCR. Antigen-responding cells were enriched for degenerate expanded CDR3beta sequences.

The germline gives CDR1 MNHEY, CDR2 SMNVEV (reference sequence). The CDR3 contains 14 residues. V lost 8 bases, J lost 5 bases, and 11 bases stayed unmatched. In the case of this clone: Its specificity is not known.

Cells were stimulated with CMV-infected fibroblast lysates at 10 ug/mL. CD40L-negative CD69-negative CD45RO-high memory CD4+ T cells were sorted as populations depleted of antigen-responding cells. The immunoSEQ assay was version 4, run in survey mode. Sequenced by immunoSEQ multiplex PCR; TCRdb stores in-frame clones only, minus some. The sample has 25,000 to 30,000 clones; 78% are singletons. Sequences were derived from CD4+ T cells sorted from PBMCs after approximately 20-hour stimulation, sampled from a patient who received antiretroviral therapy. The sequence came from an adult woman with HIV who was CMV-seropositive. The chain couples TRBV27 to TRBJ1-1; 7 nucleotides line up with TRBD1. Written as DNA, the CDR3 is TGTGCCAGCCGCTCGACAGGGACGAGGACTGAAGCTTTCTTT. It is translated as CASRSTGTRTEAFF.